The clone carrying this T cell receptor (beta chain) was found a few times. Its antigen remains unidentified. Via CD45RO/CCR7/CD25/CD127/CD95/CD27, cells of the CD4+ naive, central memory, regulatory and stem cell-like memory subsets were sorted. The entry originates in a study of beta chain features in type 1 diabetes. Study observations and caveats: Patients and controls would be equally affected if PCR favored shorter templates. Shorter TCRB CDR3s, moderately but significantly so, marked every one of the four CD4+ subsets in Type 1 diabetes patients.

V was clipped by 2 bases and J by 3 bases, with 10 bases between them. The length of the CDR3 is 13 residues. CDR1 is GTSNPN and CDR2 is SVGIG in the germline V gene (reference sequence). cDNA synthesis used the whole RNA isolate, giving expressed TCRB sequences. The method was immunoSEQ multiplex PCR; TCRdb's version includes in-frame clones alone and lacks a portion of them. The sample lists 150,000 to 200,000 clones; 8.5% to 10% were seen once. This TCR derives from a woman between 25 and 40 years old with type 1 diabetes. The chain is built from TRBV30 and TRBJ1-2; D is uncertain. The source material was central memory CD4+ T cells from blood. The CDR3 spells CAWSSGNHYGYTF. CDR3 nucleotides: TGTGCCTGGAGTTCCGGGAACCACTATGGCTACACCTTC. Using reference TRBV30 and TRBJ1-2 for the parts outside the CDR3, the full variable domain is SQTIHQWPATLVQPVGSPLSLECTVEGTSNPNLYWYRQAAGRGLQLLFYSVGIGQISSEVPQNLSASRPQDRQFILSSKKLLLSDSGFYLCAWSSGNHYGYTFGSGTRLTVV.